This TCR beta chain was captured by sequencing in a study of T cells after posttransplantation cyclophosphamide. Study-wide findings and caveats: After PTCy, TRB diversity resembled that of CNI/methotrexate controls. Donor CD8+ memory clones often dominated recipient blood repertoires at later times.

Remarks on this clone: Its antigen is not identified.

Profiled with immunoSEQ multiplex PCR; TCRdb holds only in-frame clones, not every one. Among tens of thousands of clones listed, roughly 86% were seen once. The CDR3 is made up of 14 amino acids. Germline V gene lookup returns CDR1 SNHLY and CDR2 FYNNEI. V lost 5 bases, J lost 4 bases, and 14 bases lay in between. The receptor's source is a young man with a blood cancer, CMV-positive, and with a related stem cell donor. The chain carries TRBV2 and TRBJ1-1, with D uncertain. Material for sequencing was PBMCs. This CDR3 is CASSISLSSTEAFF. For the CDR3, the DNA is TGTGCCAGCAGTATTAGTTTATCTAGCACTGAAGCTTTCTTT.